Listed below are T cell receptor beta chains from one sample, sequenced in a study of technical replicates of blood from a handful of donors. The method was immunoSEQ multiplex PCR; TCRdb's version includes in-frame clones alone and lacks a portion of them. The repertoire holds tens of thousands of clones, with around 95% as singletons. The sample taken for sequencing was T cells isolated from PBMCs. Every receptor here comes from a human donor in good health. CDR3s include the opening cysteine and the closing phenylalanine or tryptophan. Fields, in order: clone size, J gene, D gene, CDR3 length, V gene, CDR3 DNA, CDR3 protein. D genes are given only for firm matches. Some rows have no size entry. The others give once, few or many, or a class for an expanded clone.

size: -; J: TRBJ2-7; D: -; length: 13; V: TRBV6-5; DNA: TGTGCCAGCAGTTACTCAACACACTACGAGCAGTACTTC; CDR3: CASSYSTHYEQYF
size: -; J: TRBJ2-2; D: -; length: 14; V: TRBV6-5; DNA: TGTGCCAGCAGGCGGCGAAGGGGCTCCGGGGAGCTGTTTTTT; CDR3: CASRRRRGSGELFF
size: -; J: TRBJ2-1; D: TRBD1; length: 14; V: TRBV2; DNA: TGTGCCAGGGGACAGGGAGAAGGCTACAATGAGCAGTTCTTC; CDR3: CARGQGEGYNEQFF
size: -; J: TRBJ1-1; D: TRBD1; length: 14; V: TRBV4-2; DNA: TGTGCCAGCAGCCATCGGGACAGGAATACTGAAGCTTTCTTT; CDR3: CASSHRDRNTEAFF
size: -; J: TRBJ2-7; D: -; length: 12; V: TRBV6-4; DNA: TGTGCCAGCAGCCGGGTCTCCTACGAGCAGTACTTC; CDR3: CASSRVSYEQYF
size: -; J: TRBJ2-2; D: -; length: 14; V: TRBV5-1; DNA: TGCGCCAGCAGCTTGCCCCATCCTACTGGGGAGCTGTTTTTT; CDR3: CASSLPHPTGELFF
size: -; J: TRBJ2-7; D: -; length: 12; V: TRBV18; DNA: TGTGCCAGCTCCCTACTTTCTTACGAGCAGTACTTC; CDR3: CASSLLSYEQYF
size: -; J: TRBJ2-7; D: -; length: 13; V: TRBV5-5; DNA: TGTGCCAGCAGCTTGCAGAGACATTACGAGCAGTACTTC; CDR3: CASSLQRHYEQYF
size: -; J: TRBJ2-7; D: -; length: 14; V: TRBV6-5; DNA: TGTGCCAGCAGCCCTCTGGCGGGACCCTACGAGCAGTACTTC; CDR3: CASSPLAGPYEQYF
size: -; J: TRBJ2-3; D: -; length: 15; V: TRBV7-6; DNA: TGTGCCAGCAGTCCTCGCCGGGGGAGCACAGATACGCAGTATTTT; CDR3: CASSPRRGSTDTQYF
size: once; J: TRBJ2-3; D: -; length: 15; V: TRBV5-4; DNA: TGTGCCAGCAGCGATAGGACAGCCAGCACAGATACGCAGTATTTT; CDR3: CASSDRTASTDTQYF
size: -; J: TRBJ2-3; D: -; length: 12; V: TRBV10-3; DNA: TGTGCCATCGGACAGTGGACAGATACGCAGTATTTT; CDR3: CAIGQWTDTQYF
size: -; J: TRBJ1-1; D: TRBD1; length: 13; V: TRBV30; DNA: TGTGCCTGGAGCACAGGGGGAGGAACTGAAGCTTTCTTT; CDR3: CAWSTGGGTEAFF
size: -; J: TRBJ2-7; D: -; length: 16; V: TRBV7-9; DNA: TGTGCCAGCAGCTTAGCTTGGGCTAGCGATACGTACGAGCAGTACTTC; CDR3: CASSLAWASDTYEQYF
size: few; J: TRBJ1-6; D: -; length: 12; V: TRBV10-3; DNA: TGTGCCATCAGTGAGGCGGGATCACCCCTCCACTTT; CDR3: CAISEAGSPLHF
size: -; J: TRBJ2-3; D: -; length: 12; V: TRBV28; DNA: TGTGCCAGCATCAGTTTCCCAGATACGCAGTATTTT; CDR3: CASISFPDTQYF
size: -; J: TRBJ1-2; D: -; length: 15; V: TRBV5-1; DNA: TGCGCCAGCAGCCCAGGAGGGGAGTACAACTATGGCTACACCTTC; CDR3: CASSPGGEYNYGYTF
size: -; J: TRBJ1-2; D: -; length: 15; V: TRBV2; DNA: TGTGCCAGCAGTGAGACATATTCTGACCCTTATGGCTACACCTTC; CDR3: CASSETYSDPYGYTF
size: -; J: TRBJ2-7; D: TRBD2; length: 14; V: TRBV19; DNA: TGTGCCAGTAGTATGGGGGGGTGGACCTACGAGCAGTACTTC; CDR3: CASSMGGWTYEQYF
size: -; J: TRBJ2-1; D: -; length: 11; V: TRBV2; DNA: TGTGCCAGCAGTGACAGGGGTGAGCAGTTCTTC; CDR3: CASSDRGEQFF
size: -; J: TRBJ1-2; D: -; length: 13; V: TRBV5-5; DNA: TGTGCCAGCAGCTTCCTGGACAGCTATGGCTACACCTTC; CDR3: CASSFLDSYGYTF
size: -; J: TRBJ1-2; D: TRBD1; length: 12; V: TRBV5-4; DNA: TGTGCCAGCAGCCCTCGGACAGGGGGCTATCGTTTC; CDR3: CASSPRTGGYRF
size: -; J: TRBJ1-1; D: TRBD1; length: 16; V: TRBV19; DNA: TGTGCCAGTAGTCCGTCGGGACAGCCAAAGTATGGTGAAGCTTTCTTT; CDR3: CASSPSGQPKYGEAFF
size: -; J: TRBJ1-2; D: TRBD1; length: 13; V: TRBV2; DNA: TGTGCCAGCAGCGACAGGGAAGACAGTGGCTACACCTTC; CDR3: CASSDREDSGYTF
size: -; J: TRBJ2-7; D: TRBD2; length: 16; V: TRBV9; DNA: TGTGCCAGCAGCGTAGGAATGGGACTAGCGGGGCTGAGGCAGTACTTC; CDR3: CASSVGMGLAGLRQYF
size: -; J: TRBJ2-7; D: TRBD1; length: 21; V: TRBV28; DNA: TGTGCCAGCAGTTTTCCGGCAAGTTCAACATTTAGGACAGGGGGCTTCTACGAGCAGTACTTC; CDR3: CASSFPASSTFRTGGFYEQYF
size: -; J: TRBJ1-2; D: -; length: 15; V: TRBV5-1; DNA: TGCGCCAGCAGCTTGGGGCAGGGTCGGGACTATGGCTACACCTTC; CDR3: CASSLGQGRDYGYTF
size: -; J: TRBJ2-7; D: -; length: 16; V: TRBV7-8; DNA: TGTGCCAGCAGCTCATTCCAGGGTCCGATCTCCTACGAGCAGTACTTC; CDR3: CASSSFQGPISYEQYF
size: -; J: TRBJ2-2; D: TRBD1; length: 16; V: TRBV18; DNA: TGTGCCAGCTCACACGGACAGGGGGACAACACCGGGGAGCTGTTTTTT; CDR3: CASSHGQGDNTGELFF
size: -; J: TRBJ1-5; D: -; length: 15; V: TRBV28; DNA: TGTGCCAGCAGTTTAGCGGGACGGGCCGATCAGCCCCAGCATTTT; CDR3: CASSLAGRADQPQHF
size: -; J: TRBJ2-1; D: -; length: 16; V: TRBV15; DNA: TGTGCCACCAGCAGAGATCGGCAGGGAAGGAAGGATGAGCAGTTCTTC; CDR3: CATSRDRQGRKDEQFF
size: -; J: TRBJ2-4; D: -; length: 15; V: TRBV6-1; DNA: TGTGCCAGCAGTGACGGGGGTACGACCAAAAACATTCAGTACTTC; CDR3: CASSDGGTTKNIQYF
size: -; J: TRBJ1-1; D: -; length: 16; V: TRBV6-5; DNA: TGTGCCAGCAGTTACTATTCAGGGGCGATGAACACTGAAGCTTTCTTT; CDR3: CASSYYSGAMNTEAFF
size: -; J: TRBJ2-2; D: TRBD2; length: 17; V: TRBV13; DNA: TGTGCCAGCAGCTTAGAGGGGCTAGCGGGAGATACCGGGGAGCTGTTTTTT; CDR3: CASSLEGLAGDTGELFF
size: once; J: TRBJ2-7; D: TRBD1; length: 14; V: TRBV15; DNA: TGTGCCACCAGCGCCCGGGACAGGGTTTCCGAGCAGTACTTC; CDR3: CATSARDRVSEQYF
size: -; J: TRBJ2-7; D: -; length: 18; V: TRBV28; DNA: TGTGCCAGCAGTTTATCTCTGCGGGATTCGGGGGTCTCCTACGAGCAGTACTTC; CDR3: CASSLSLRDSGVSYEQYF
size: -; J: TRBJ1-1; D: -; length: 15; V: TRBV28; DNA: TGTGCCAGCAGTCCACACGTACTAGGGTACACTGAAGCTTTCTTT; CDR3: CASSPHVLGYTEAFF
size: -; J: TRBJ1-3; D: -; length: 14; V: TRBV5-1; DNA: TGCGCCAGCAGAAGCCAACGCTCTGGAAACACCATATATTTT; CDR3: CASRSQRSGNTIYF
size: -; J: TRBJ1-2; D: -; length: 13; V: TRBV29-1; DNA: TGCAGCGTCTTTAAACCGGACTACTATGGCTACACCTTC; CDR3: CSVFKPDYYGYTF
size: -; J: TRBJ2-5; D: -; length: 13; V: TRBV9; DNA: TGTGCCAGCAGCGTACCTCCGGGAGAGACCCAGTACTTC; CDR3: CASSVPPGETQYF
size: -; J: TRBJ1-2; D: TRBD1; length: 17; V: TRBV5-5; DNA: TGTGCCAGCAGCTCTAGGTTGACGACAGGGTTCTTAGACGGCTACACCTTC; CDR3: CASSSRLTTGFLDGYTF
size: -; J: TRBJ1-2; D: TRBD1; length: 13; V: TRBV6-5; DNA: TGTGCCAGCAGTCCCAGACAGGGAAGTGGCTACACCTTC; CDR3: CASSPRQGSGYTF
size: -; J: TRBJ1-2; D: -; length: 13; V: TRBV6-1; DNA: TGTGCCAGCAGTGAAGCAGGGGACTATGGCTACACCTTC; CDR3: CASSEAGDYGYTF
size: -; J: TRBJ1-1; D: TRBD1; length: 17; V: TRBV5-6; DNA: TGTGCCAGCAGCTCTCAATCCGGGACAGCCCCCTTAGAAGAAGCTTTCTTT; CDR3: CASSSQSGTAPLEEAFF